This T cell receptor (beta chain) was recovered during a study of vaccination and CD4 T cells after COVID-19. Study-wide context: Median time from second vaccine dose to sampling was roughly 65 days (14 to 241). Overall study results and limits: For convalescent patients, 304 of the 307 vaccine-specific clones analyzed were classified as spike mono-reactive.

Per germline, CDR1 SGHTA and CDR2 FQGNSA. Trimming stripped 5 bases from V and 4 bases from J, with 15 bases between. The CDR3 sequence is 15 residues long. The treatment here: approximately nine-day PBMC culture with coronavirus spike peptide pools or control peptides (ViraFEST assay). With respect to this clonotype: Its antigen remains unidentified.

Scientists ran DNA taken from cultured CD4+ T cells through the Oncomine TCR Beta short-read assay for sequencing. Using the QIAamp micro DNA kit, genomic DNA was extracted from the CD4+ T cells that had been cultured. TCRdb itself ran the PCR reads through MiXCR, one entry per CDR3 protein. The table lists around 2,900 distinct CDR3 sequences, roughly 84% of them singletons, with roughly a third in the top ten. V usage is TRBV7-2 and J usage is TRBJ1-5; tentatively, D is TRBD1 (5 bases). The receptor was isolated from a human donor who had recovered from COVID-19. The sequenced sample was CD4+ T cells from blood, cultured in vitro. The CDR3 DNA reads TGTGCCAGCAGCCCCGGGGAGGGGCAAAATCAGCCCCAGCATTTT. Its translation: CASSPGEGQNQPQHF.